The T cell receptor beta chain under discussion was sequenced for a study of OX40 agonist ivuxolimab in advanced cancers. The V gene lost 6 bases and the J gene lost 6 bases, with 14 bases spanning the gap. The V gene's germline CDR1 is MNHNY and CDR2 SVGAGI (reference sequence). The CDR3 loop spans 13 amino acids. Some clones are missing from TCRdb's copy, which holds only in-frame ones; the method was immunoSEQ multiplex PCR. The sample consists of under 140,000 clones, approximately 89% of them appearing once. The gene calls are TRBV6-6 and TRBJ1-1, with D maybe TRBD1 (6 bases). This TCR came from an adult with an advanced solid tumor such as melanoma, head and neck, liver or kidney cancer. Source: CD4+ or CD8+ T cells sorted from blood, taken in a trial of the OX40 agonist ivuxolimab. CDR3 DNA: TGTGCCAGCAGCCGGACAGTGTTCTCTGAAGCTTTCTTT. It translates to CASSRTVFSEAFF.